These 10 T cell receptor beta chains share one sample of origin, sequenced in a study of CD8 T cells in Susac syndrome (dated by TCRdb to about 2019). Libraries came from the immunoSEQ multiplex PCR assay. RNA was extracted using the RNeasy kit, and roughly 0.5 to 1 microgram was reverse transcribed with random hexamers. TCRdb reanalyzed the raw reads on its own, using fastp at Q25 for trimming and MiXCR for clone calling, and kept in-frame beta chains. When rows share a CDR3 protein, they turn into one entry using the most common DNA and genes. The table for this sample lists 170,000 or so distinct CDR3 sequences; 85% to 95% of them were counted only once. The ten largest clones add up to around 0.095% of the sample. The sequenced sample consisted of CD4+ T cells from PBMCs. Receptors originate from a human donor with Susac syndrome.

The rearrangement joins TRBV20-1 to TRBJ2-5; no definite D call. The CDR3 sequence is 14 residues long. Trimming took off 2 bases at V and 4 bases at J, with 14 bases between the two ends. In germline, CDR1 is DFQATT, CDR2 SNEGSKA (reference sequence). The CDR3 is CSARFPAGGETQYF. CDR3 nucleotide sequence: TGCAGTGCTAGATTTCCCGCCGGCGGAGAGACCCAGTACTTC.

This clonotype was found a few times. V gene TRBV6-6 combines with J gene TRBJ1-2; tentative D call: TRBD1 (5 bases). The length of the CDR3 is 16 residues. Germline CDR1 is MNHNY and CDR2 is SVGAGI (reference sequence). Trimming took 0 bases from V and 7 from J, leaving 18 bases between them. Here the CDR3 reads CASSYSGGRRGGGYTF. CDR3 sequence (DNA): TGTGCCAGCAGTTACTCCGGCGGACGGAGGGGAGGTGGCTACACCTTC.

The V gene is TRBV12-3 or TRBV12-4, the J gene TRBJ1-5; D gene unclear. This CDR3 is 15 amino acids long. V shed 4 bases and J shed 5 bases, with 15 bases lying between them. This CDR3 is CASSSSTGIHQPQHF. CDR3 sequence (DNA): TGTGCCAGCAGTTCCTCAACGGGGATCCATCAGCCCCAGCATTTT.

The rearrangement joins TRBV19 to TRBJ1-5; no clear D gene. The CDR3 consists of 15 residues. The V gene's germline CDR1 is LNHDA and CDR2 SQIVND (reference sequence). V lost 3 bases, J lost 5 bases, and 14 bases lay in between. The CDR3, as DNA: TGTGCCAGTAGTATCAAGCACCGTATCCATCAGCCCCAGCATTTT. This codes for CASSIKHRIHQPQHF.

The chain combines TRBV20-1 with TRBJ2-1; TRBD2 aligns across 10 bases. The germline gives CDR1 DFQATT, CDR2 SNEGSKA (reference sequence). V dropped 4 bases and J dropped 0; count of bases not matched to a gene: 12. CDR3 length equals 18 residues. The chain's CDR3 is CSAKTGTSAISSYNEQFF. The CDR3 bases are TGCAGTGCTAAGACCGGGACTAGCGCGATCAGCTCCTACAATGAGCAGTTCTTC.

The chain couples TRBV18 to TRBJ1-5; D not certain. In germline, CDR1 is KGHSH, CDR2 LQKENI. The CDR3 spans 13 residues. V was cut by 3 bases and J by 1 base, with 4 bases left in between. The CDR3 sequence is CASSPESNQPQHF. The CDR3 coding sequence is TGTGCCAGCTCACCGGAAAGCAATCAGCCCCAGCATTTT.

This chain uses TRBV27 with TRBJ2-4; 7 bases map to TRBD1. J lost 0 bases, V lost 2 bases, and 1 base had no gene match. The CDR3 sequence is 15 residues long. The germline V gene encodes CDR1 MNHEY and CDR2 SMNVEV (reference sequence). CDR3 coding DNA: TGTGCCAGCAGTTTAAGGGGGCGAGCCAAAAACATTCAGTACTTC. As protein: CASSLRGRAKNIQYF.

This clonotype was seen only once. The gene calls are TRBV7-8 and TRBJ2-7; D uncertain. The V gene's germline CDR1 is SGHVS and CDR2 FQNEAQ. The CDR3 contains 14 residues. Trimming pared 2 bases from V and 3 bases from J, leaving 11 bases between. CDR3 sequence: CASSLSQAIYEQYF. The CDR3 DNA reads TGTGCCAGCAGCTTATCGCAGGCCATCTACGAGCAGTACTTC. The whole variable domain, remainder taken from reference TRBV7-8 and TRBJ2-7, is GAGVSQSPRYKVAKRGQDVALRCDPISGHVSLFWYQQALGQGPEFLTYFQNEAQLDKSGLPSDRFFAERPEGSVSTLKIQRTQQEDSAVYLCASSLSQAIYEQYFGPGTRLTVT.

As DNA, the CDR3 is TGTGCCAGCAGCCAAGATTGGGGGGCGAACACTGAAGCTTTCTTT. It translates to CASSQDWGANTEAFF. This rearrangement joins TRBV3-1 to TRBJ1-1; D perhaps matches TRBD1 (6 bases). The CDR3 extends over 15 amino acids. Deletions cut 0 bases from V and 1 base from J, with 9 bases between. The germline CDR1 and CDR2 sequences are LGHDT and YNNKEL (reference sequence). Drawing the rest from reference TRBV3-1 and TRBJ1-1, the complete variable domain is DTAVSQTPKYLVTQMGNDKSIKCEQNLGHDTMYWYKQDSKKFLKIMFSYNNKELIINETVPNRFSPKSPDKAHLNLHINSLELGDSAVYFCASSQDWGANTEAFFGQGTRLTVV.

This chain joins TRBV20-1 and TRBJ2-1; TRBD2 agrees at 12 bases. The germline CDR1 and CDR2 sequences are DFQATT and SNEGSKA (reference sequence). V gave up 5 bases and J gave up 10 bases; unmatched junction bases: 12. There are 15 residues in the CDR3. The CDR3 spells CSALRTSGATGEQFF. Written as DNA, the CDR3 is TGCAGTGCTCTGAGGACTAGCGGGGCCACAGGCGAGCAGTTCTTC.